These T cell receptor beta chains were read from a single sample in a study of long-term antiretroviral therapy in people with HIV. Assay used: immunoSEQ multiplex PCR; TCRdb lists only in-frame clones, some missing. This repertoire shows about 32,000 clones, over 75% found once; its top ten account for approximately 4.4%. The source material was unsorted PBMCs, sampled roughly 3.5 years after starting antiretroviral therapy. The receptor set was obtained from a man aged 18 to 35 with HIV. CDR3s include the opening cysteine and the closing phenylalanine or tryptophan. The D gene is left open where the match is weak. Size is omitted from some rows. Given values are once, few, many or a class for expanded clones.

d_gene,j_gene,v_gene,abundance,CDR3aa,CDR3nt
.,TRBJ1-2,TRBV7-9,.,CASSLGGNYGYTF,TGTGCCAGCAGCTTAGGGGGGAACTATGGCTACACCTTC
.,TRBJ2-1,TRBV5-1,.,CASSLGESLYNEQFF,TGCGCCAGCAGTTTAGGAGAATCCCTCTACAATGAGCAGTTCTTC
TRBD1,TRBJ2-2,TRBV5-1,once,CASSFRDRVDTGELFF,TGCGCCAGCAGCTTTCGGGACAGGGTAGACACCGGGGAGCTGTTTTTT
.,TRBJ1-2,TRBV7-9,few,CASSLGGQGLYGYTF,TGTGCCAGCAGCTTAGGGGGGCAGGGCCTCTATGGCTACACCTTC
.,TRBJ2-1,TRBV19,.,CASSIEAGKGYNEQFF,TGTGCCAGTAGTATAGAGGCAGGGAAGGGATACAATGAGCAGTTCTTC
.,TRBJ1-1,TRBV28,.,CASTAGHKNTEAFF,TGTGCCAGCACCGCAGGACACAAGAACACTGAAGCTTTCTTT
.,TRBJ1-3,TRBV6-5,.,CASSYRGSGNTIYF,TGTGCCAGCAGTTATAGGGGCTCTGGAAACACCATATATTTT
.,TRBJ1-1,TRBV25-1,.,CASQGAGINTEAFF,TGTGCCAGCCAAGGGGCAGGGATAAACACTGAAGCTTTCTTT
TRBD1,TRBJ2-7,TRBV18,once,CASSPTGGYEQYF,TGTGCCAGCTCACCAACAGGGGGCTACGAGCAGTACTTC
TRBD2,TRBJ2-7,TRBV7-7,few,CASSLGPSGSSYEQYF,TGTGCTAGCAGCTTAGGTCCTAGCGGGTCGTCCTACGAGCAGTACTTC
TRBD1,TRBJ2-7,TRBV6-5,.,CASSSGQGYEQYF,TGTGCCAGCAGTTCGGGACAGGGCTACGAGCAGTACTTC
.,TRBJ2-5,TRBV14,.,CASSQGWEETQYF,TGTGCCAGCAGCCAAGGATGGGAAGAGACCCAGTACTTC
.,TRBJ1-4,TRBV7-2,.,CASSQADRSRNEKLFF,TGTGCCAGCAGCCAGGCCGACAGGTCTAGGAATGAAAAACTGTTTTTT
.,TRBJ2-7,TRBV6-4,.,CASSDRAGDEQYF,TGTGCCAGCAGTGACAGGGCGGGCGACGAGCAGTACTTC
.,TRBJ1-6,TRBV14,.,CASSQEGRGWRNSPLHF,TGTGCCAGCAGCCAAGAGGGGAGGGGGTGGCGGAATTCACCCCTCCACTTT
.,TRBJ1-1,TRBV27,.,CASSLKGMGNTEAFF,TGTGCCAGCAGTTTAAAGGGGATGGGGAACACTGAAGCTTTCTTT
.,TRBJ2-7,TRBV13,.,CASSFGQFYEQYF,TGTGCCAGCAGCTTTGGCCAGTTCTACGAGCAGTACTTC
TRBD1,TRBJ1-2,TRBV4-3,once,CASSQDRGDSYGYTF,TGCGCCAGCAGCCAAGATCGCGGGGACAGCTATGGCTACACCTTC
.,TRBJ1-5,TRBV2,few,CASSPIYSNQPQHF,TGTGCCAGCAGCCCGATATATAGCAATCAGCCCCAGCATTTT
TRBD1,TRBJ2-1,TRBV14,.,CASSEEGQASSYNEQFF,TGTGCCAGCAGCGAAGAGGGACAGGCAAGCTCCTACAATGAGCAGTTCTTC
TRBD2,TRBJ2-1,TRBV4-1,.,CASSHRRGSGRSNEQFF,TGCGCCAGCAGCCACCGACGAGGCAGCGGGAGGAGCAATGAGCAGTTCTTC
TRBD2,TRBJ2-1,TRBV6-6,.,CASSLRGGGNNEQFF,TGTGCCAGCAGTCTCCGGGGCGGGGGGAACAATGAGCAGTTCTTC
TRBD2,TRBJ2-1,TRBV9,.,CASSVAGTSGKYNEQFF,TGTGCCAGCAGCGTAGCGGGGACTAGCGGGAAGTACAATGAGCAGTTCTTC
.,TRBJ2-7,TRBV4-1,few,CASSQAFRGMYEQYF,TGCGCCAGCAGCCAAGCGTTCCGGGGTATGTACGAGCAGTACTTC
.,TRBJ1-2,TRBV9,.,CASSVGGWGYTF,TGTGCCAGCAGCGTAGGGGGGTGGGGCTACACCTTC
.,TRBJ1-1,TRBV27,.,CASSWQGWGTEAFF,TGTGCCAGCAGTTGGCAGGGGTGGGGGACTGAAGCTTTCTTT
.,TRBJ1-3,TRBV2,.,CASSEARGGGNTIYF,TGTGCCAGCAGTGAAGCAAGAGGGGGGGGAAACACCATATATTTT
.,TRBJ2-1,TRBV6-5,.,CASSYSEGNEQFF,TGTGCCAGCAGTTACTCTGAGGGGAATGAGCAGTTCTTC
.,TRBJ1-4,TRBV2,.,CASSRDWGATNEKLFF,TGTGCCAGCAGCCGAGACTGGGGGGCAACTAATGAAAAACTGTTTTTT
.,TRBJ2-7,TRBV4-3,once,CASSQSAGGPYEQYF,TGCGCCAGCAGCCAATCCGCCGGGGGGCCCTACGAGCAGTACTTC
TRBD1,TRBJ1-1,TRBV18,.,CASSPASHRGLYTEAFF,TGTGCCAGCTCACCAGCTTCACACAGGGGGCTGTACACTGAAGCTTTCTTT
TRBD1,TRBJ1-1,TRBV14,.,CASSQAVGGYTEAFF,TGTGCCAGCAGCCAAGCCGTAGGGGGCTACACTGAAGCTTTCTTT
.,TRBJ2-1,TRBV7-7,.,CASSPTGRNEQFF,TGTGCCAGCAGCCCGACAGGGAGGAATGAGCAGTTCTTC
.,TRBJ2-5,TRBV9,.,CASSSALRETQYF,TGTGCCAGCAGCTCAGCCCTTCGTGAGACCCAGTACTTC
.,TRBJ1-1,TRBV9,.,CASSPDGGRTEAFF,TGTGCCAGCAGCCCAGACGGGGGACGCACTGAAGCTTTCTTT
.,TRBJ2-1,TRBV25-1,.,CASGSSSAGDYNEQFF,TGTGCCAGCGGAAGTTCATCGGCAGGGGATTACAATGAGCAGTTCTTC
.,TRBJ2-7,TRBV2,few,CASSASGQLYEQYF,TGTGCCAGCAGTGCGTCGGGACAACTCTACGAGCAGTACTTC
.,TRBJ1-1,TRBV6-5,.,CASSYAGGAEAFF,TGTGCCAGCAGTTACGCAGGTGGCGCTGAAGCTTTCTTT
.,TRBJ1-2,TRBV11-3,few,CASSRTGFGYGYTF,TGTGCCAGCAGCCGCACAGGGTTTGGGTATGGCTACACCTTC
TRBD1,TRBJ1-2,TRBV9,.,CASSLRTGNYGYTF,TGTGCCAGCAGCCTAAGGACAGGCAACTATGGCTACACCTTC